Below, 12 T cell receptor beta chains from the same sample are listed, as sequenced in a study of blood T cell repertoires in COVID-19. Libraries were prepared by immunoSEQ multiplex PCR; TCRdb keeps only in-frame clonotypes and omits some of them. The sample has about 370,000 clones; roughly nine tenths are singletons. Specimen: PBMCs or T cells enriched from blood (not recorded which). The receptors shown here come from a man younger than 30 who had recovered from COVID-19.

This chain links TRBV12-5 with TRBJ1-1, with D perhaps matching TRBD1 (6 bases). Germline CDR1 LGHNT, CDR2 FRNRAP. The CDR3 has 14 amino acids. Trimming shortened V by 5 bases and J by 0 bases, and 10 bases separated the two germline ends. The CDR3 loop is CASGDGTLNTEAFF. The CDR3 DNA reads TGTGCTAGTGGTGACGGGACATTGAACACTGAAGCTTTCTTT. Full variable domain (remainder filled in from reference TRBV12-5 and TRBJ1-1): DARVTQTPRHKVTEMGQEVTMRCQPILGHNTVFWYRQTMMQGLELLAYFRNRAPLDDSGMPKDRFSAEMPDATLATLKIQPSEPRDSAVYFCASGDGTLNTEAFFGQGTRLTVV.

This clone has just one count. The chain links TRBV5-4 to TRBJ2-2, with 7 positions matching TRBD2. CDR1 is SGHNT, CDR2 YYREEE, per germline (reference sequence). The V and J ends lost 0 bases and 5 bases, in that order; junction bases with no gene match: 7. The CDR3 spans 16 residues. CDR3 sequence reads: CASSLGGRGITGELFF. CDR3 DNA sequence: TGTGCCAGCAGCTTGGGTGGGCGGGGGATAACCGGGGAGCTGTTTTTT.

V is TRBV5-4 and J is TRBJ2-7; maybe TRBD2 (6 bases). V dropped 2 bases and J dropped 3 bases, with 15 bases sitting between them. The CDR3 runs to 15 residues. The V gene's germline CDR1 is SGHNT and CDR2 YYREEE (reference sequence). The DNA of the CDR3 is TGTGCCAGCAGCTTAGGAGGGATGGAGGGCTACGAGCAGTACTTC. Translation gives CASSLGGMEGYEQYF.

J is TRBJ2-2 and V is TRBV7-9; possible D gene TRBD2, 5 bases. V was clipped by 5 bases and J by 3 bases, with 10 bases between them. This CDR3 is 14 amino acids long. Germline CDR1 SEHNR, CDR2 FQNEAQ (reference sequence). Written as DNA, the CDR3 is TGTGCCAGCAGCCCGACGGGGTACACCGGGGAGCTGTTTTTT. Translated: CASSPTGYTGELFF.

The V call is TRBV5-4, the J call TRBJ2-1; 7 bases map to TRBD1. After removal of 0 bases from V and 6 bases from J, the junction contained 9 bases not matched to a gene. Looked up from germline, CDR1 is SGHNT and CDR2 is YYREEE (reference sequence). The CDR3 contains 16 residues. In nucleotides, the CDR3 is TGTGCCAGCAGCTTGGCCTTAGGGAACAGGGGCAATGAGCAGTTCTTC. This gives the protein CASSLALGNRGNEQFF.

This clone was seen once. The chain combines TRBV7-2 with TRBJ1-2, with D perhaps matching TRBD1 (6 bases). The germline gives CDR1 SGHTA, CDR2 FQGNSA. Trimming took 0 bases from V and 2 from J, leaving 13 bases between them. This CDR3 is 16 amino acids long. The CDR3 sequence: CASSLATTGQNYGYTF. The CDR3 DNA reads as TGTGCCAGCAGCTTAGCGACAACAGGACAGAACTATGGCTACACCTTC.

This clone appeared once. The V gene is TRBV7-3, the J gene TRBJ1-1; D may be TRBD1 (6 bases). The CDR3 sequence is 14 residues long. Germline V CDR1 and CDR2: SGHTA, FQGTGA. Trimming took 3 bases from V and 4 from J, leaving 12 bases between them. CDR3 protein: CASSLHRTATEAFF. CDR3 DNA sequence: TGTGCCAGCAGCTTGCACAGGACAGCCACTGAAGCTTTCTTT.

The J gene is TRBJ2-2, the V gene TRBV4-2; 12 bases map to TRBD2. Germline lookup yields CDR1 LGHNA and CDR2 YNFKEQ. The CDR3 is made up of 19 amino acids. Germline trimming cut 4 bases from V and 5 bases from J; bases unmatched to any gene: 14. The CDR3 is CASSRRLAGELLRTGELFF. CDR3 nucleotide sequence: TGTGCCAGCAGCCGCCGACTAGCGGGAGAGTTATTGAGGACCGGGGAGCTGTTTTTT.

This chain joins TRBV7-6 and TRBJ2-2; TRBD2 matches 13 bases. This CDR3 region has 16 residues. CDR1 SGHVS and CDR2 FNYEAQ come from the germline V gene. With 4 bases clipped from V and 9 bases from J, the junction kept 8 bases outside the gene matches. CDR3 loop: CASSSRLAGGIRELFF. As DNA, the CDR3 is TGTGCCAGCAGCTCGCGACTAGCGGGGGGCATTCGGGAGCTGTTTTTT.

CDR3 residues: CAWSSIGQSEQYF. CDR3 nucleotides: TGTGCCTGGAGTTCGATAGGACAGAGCGAGCAGTACTTC. The genes are TRBV30 and TRBJ2-7; D is possibly TRBD1 (6 bases). The CDR3 spans 13 residues. Trimming cost V 2 bases and J 6 bases, with 14 bases left between them. CDR1 GTSNPN and CDR2 SVGIG come from the germline V gene (reference sequence).

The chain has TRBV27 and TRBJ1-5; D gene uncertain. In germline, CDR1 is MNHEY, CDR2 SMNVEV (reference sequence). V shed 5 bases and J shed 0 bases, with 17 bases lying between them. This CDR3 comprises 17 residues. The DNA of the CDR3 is TGTGCCAGCAGTCCCCTAATCAGCGATTATAGCAATCAGCCCCAGCATTTT. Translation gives CASSPLISDYSNQPQHF.

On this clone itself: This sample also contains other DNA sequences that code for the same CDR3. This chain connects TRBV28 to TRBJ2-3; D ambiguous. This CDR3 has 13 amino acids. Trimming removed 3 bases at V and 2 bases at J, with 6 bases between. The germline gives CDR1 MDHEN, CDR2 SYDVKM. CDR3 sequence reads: CASSFENTDTQYF. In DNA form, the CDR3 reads TGTGCCAGCAGTTTCGAGAACACAGATACGCAGTATTTT.